This T cell receptor (beta chain) derives from a study of beta chain features in type 1 diabetes. Study-wide background: Examination spanned 100 million to 120 million sorted cells from all samples.

Sampling consisted of one heparinised blood draw per donor, averaging about 116 mL. Remarks on this clone: The antigen remains undetermined.

Study results and caveats: Cells expressing TCR highly could be over-represented by cDNA sequencing.

The CDR3 is 14 amino acids. Per germline, CDR1 KGHSH and CDR2 LQKENI. Of the isolated RNA, all was reverse transcribed, and so the sequenced material was expressed TCRB transcripts. The repertoire was sequenced with immunoSEQ multiplex PCR; TCRdb's copy has only in-frame clones and lacks some. The data hold about 110,000 clones, with 30% to 40% observed a single time. The sample taken for sequencing was stem cell memory CD4+ T cells from blood. The clonotype originates from a woman in her late teens or twenties in good health. This chain links TRBV18 with TRBJ2-5, with 7 nucleotides matching TRBD2. The DNA end lines up better with TRBJ2-7; the J call may be wrong. The DNA of the CDR3 is TGTGCCAGCTCAGGGGCGGGAGAGATCTACGAGCAGTACTTC. Its protein is CASSGAGEIYEQYF.